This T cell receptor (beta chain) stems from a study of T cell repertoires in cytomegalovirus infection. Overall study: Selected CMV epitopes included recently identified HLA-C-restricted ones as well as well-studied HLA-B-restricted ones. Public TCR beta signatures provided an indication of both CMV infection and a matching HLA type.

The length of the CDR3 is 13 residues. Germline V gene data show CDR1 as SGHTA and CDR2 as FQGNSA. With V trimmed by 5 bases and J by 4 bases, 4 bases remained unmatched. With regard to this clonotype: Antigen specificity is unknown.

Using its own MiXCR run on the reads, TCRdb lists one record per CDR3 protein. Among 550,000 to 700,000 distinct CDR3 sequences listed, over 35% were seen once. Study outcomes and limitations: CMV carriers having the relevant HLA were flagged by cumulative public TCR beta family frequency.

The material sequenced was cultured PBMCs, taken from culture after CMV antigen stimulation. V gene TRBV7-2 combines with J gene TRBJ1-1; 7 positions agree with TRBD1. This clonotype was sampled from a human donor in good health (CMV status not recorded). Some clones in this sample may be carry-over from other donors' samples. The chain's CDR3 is CASSRTGLTEAFF. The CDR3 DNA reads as TGTGCCAGCAGCCGGACAGGCCTCACTGAAGCTTTCTTT.